This T cell receptor (beta chain) stems from a study of CD8+ T cells in alopecia areata. For the study at large: Treatment comprised oral tofacitinib, 5 to 10 mg twice daily, in treated patients.

Study-wide results and limits: In scalp samples, resident alphabeta T cells of normal skin are also sequenced.

As to this clone: Its matching antigen is unknown.

TCR sequencing used cDNA made by reverse transcription of extracted RNA. Sequenced by immunoSEQ multiplex PCR; TCRdb stores in-frame clones only, minus some. This table has 130,000 to 150,000 clones, approximately 85% appearing once. Noted treatment: oral pan-JAK inhibitor, 5-10 mg twice daily. The study team obtained lesional scalp punch biopsies and peripheral blood from alopecia areata patients. The CDR3 is 14 residues long. Germline trimming cut 3 bases from V and 4 bases from J; bases unmatched to any gene: 2. Germline assignment: CDR1 SGDLS and CDR2 YYNGEE. The sequence derives from a human donor with alopecia areata. V usage is TRBV9 and J usage is TRBJ1-1; the match to TRBD1 covers 11 bases. The sequencing here drew on CD8+ T cells sorted from blood, taken at week 4, from a patient treated with tofacitinib. The CDR3, as DNA: TGTGCCAGCAGCGGAGGGACAGGGGGCACTGAAGCTTTCTTT. Translation gives CASSGGTGGTEAFF.